This TCR beta chain was profiled in a study of blood T cell repertoires in COVID-19. The CDR3 loop spans 14 amino acids. Germline lookup yields CDR1 LGHDT and CDR2 YNNKEL (reference sequence). Trimming removed 4 bases from V and 3 bases from J; junction bases left unmatched: 2. Here immunoSEQ multiplex PCR was the method, and the copy in TCRdb shows in-frame clones only, minus some. This sample has just over 150,000 clones, with roughly 79% found just once. The clonotype was recovered from a woman over 75 with acute or convalescent COVID-19. What was sequenced was peripheral blood. The rearrangement links TRBV3-1 (or the pseudogene TRBV3-2) to TRBJ1-2; TRBD1 aligns across 10 bases. In DNA form, the CDR3 reads TGTGCCAGCAGCCCGGACAGGGGGGACTATGGCTACACCTTC. This gives the protein CASSPDRGDYGYTF.